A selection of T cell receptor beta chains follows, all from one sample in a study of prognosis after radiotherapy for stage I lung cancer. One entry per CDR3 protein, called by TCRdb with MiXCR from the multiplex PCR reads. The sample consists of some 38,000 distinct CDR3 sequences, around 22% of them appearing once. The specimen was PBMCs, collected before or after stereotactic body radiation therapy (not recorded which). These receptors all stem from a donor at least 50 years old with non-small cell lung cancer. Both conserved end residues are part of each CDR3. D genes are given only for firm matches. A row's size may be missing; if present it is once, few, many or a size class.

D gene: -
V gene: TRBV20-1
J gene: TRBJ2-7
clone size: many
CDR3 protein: CSATDGPLYEQYF
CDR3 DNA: TGCAGTGCGACCGACGGCCCTCTCTACGAGCAGTACTTC

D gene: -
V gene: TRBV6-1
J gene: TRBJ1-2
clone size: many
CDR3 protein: CASSDRSGYGYTF
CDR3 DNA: TGTGCCAGCAGCGACAGGTCGGGCTATGGCTACACCTTC

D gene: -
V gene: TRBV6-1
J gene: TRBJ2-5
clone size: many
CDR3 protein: CASNGLQYQETQYF
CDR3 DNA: TGTGCCAGCAACGGACTCCAGTACCAAGAGACCCAGTACTTC

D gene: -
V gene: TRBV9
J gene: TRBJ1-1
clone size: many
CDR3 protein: CASSVSPRNTEAFF
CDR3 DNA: TGTGCCAGCAGCGTATCCCCCCGGAACACTGAAGCTTTCTTT

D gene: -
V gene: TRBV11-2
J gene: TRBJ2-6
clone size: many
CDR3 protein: CASARKQGLSTGANVLTF
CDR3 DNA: TGTGCCAGCGCACGGAAACAGGGCCTATCAACTGGGGCCAACGTCCTGACTTTC

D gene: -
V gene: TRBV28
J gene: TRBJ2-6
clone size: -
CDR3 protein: CASSRKRSSGVNVLTF
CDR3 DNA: TGTGCCAGCAGCAGGAAGAGGAGCTCAGGGGTCAACGTCCTGACTTTC

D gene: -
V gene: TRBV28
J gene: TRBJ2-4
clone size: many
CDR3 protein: CASSLIRVVRGTKNIQYF
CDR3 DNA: TGTGCCAGCAGTTTAATCAGAGTCGTTAGGGGAACCAAAAACATTCAGTACTTC

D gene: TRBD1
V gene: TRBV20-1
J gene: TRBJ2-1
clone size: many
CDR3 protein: CSAETGGTLGYNEQFF
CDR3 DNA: TGCAGTGCTGAGACAGGGGGCACTCTGGGGTACAATGAGCAGTTCTTC

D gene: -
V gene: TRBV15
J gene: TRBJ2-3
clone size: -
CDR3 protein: CATSVSRGSADTQYF
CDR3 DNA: TGTGCCACCAGCGTCTCACGGGGTAGTGCAGATACGCAGTATTTT

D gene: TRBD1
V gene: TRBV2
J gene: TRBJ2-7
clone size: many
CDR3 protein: CASSAQPGQGNEQYF
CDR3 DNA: TGTGCCAGCAGTGCACAACCGGGACAGGGTAACGAGCAGTACTTC